The clone carrying this T cell receptor (beta chain) was detected a few times. This sample is part of a study of a mutant IDH1 vaccine in newly diagnosed glioma. In the study overall: Patients were pretreated with radiotherapy, temozolomide, or both, mostly both.

Time point in this sample: baseline, week 1 (first vaccination visit). Treatment here: pre-vaccination baseline after standard-of-care therapy. CDR1 is LGHNA and CDR2 is YNFKEQ in the germline V gene. The CDR3 length is 17 residues. V lost 4 bases to trimming and J lost 6 bases, with 22 bases between them. The repertoire was sequenced with immunoSEQ multiplex PCR; TCRdb's copy has only in-frame clones and lacks some. The table records 40,000 or so clones, just under 95% of them present only once. The receptor was isolated from a man between 18 and 29 years old with glioma. This chain connects TRBV4-2 to TRBJ2-1; possible D gene TRBD1, 6 bases. The source was PBMCs, collected from a glioma patient treated with radiotherapy, temozolomide or both. CDR3 nucleotide sequence: TGTGCCAGCAGCCTTAAGAGGGGGTTAGGAGCTAGCAATGAGCAGTTCTTC. Translating gives CASSLKRGLGASNEQFF.